Detailed here is one T cell receptor (beta chain). The data derive from a study of cytomegalovirus exposure and HLA in healthy donors. PCR primers comprised 60 Vbeta and 13 Jbeta primers. Repertoires were generated with immunoSEQ multiplex PCR, while TCRdb's copy carries only in-frame clones and drops some. The sample yields about 40,000 clones, 68% seen once. Sequenced sample: PBMCs. This clonotype was sampled from a man in his forties in good health and CMV-seronegative.

The CDR3 sequence: CASSEREGADTDTQYF. The CDR3 DNA is TGTGCCAGCAGCGAACGGGAAGGCGCGGACACAGATACGCAGTATTTT. The rearrangement uses TRBV9 and TRBJ2-3, with D possibly being TRBD2 (5 bases). Trimming stripped 3 bases from V and 2 bases from J, with 16 bases between. Germline CDR1 SGDLS, CDR2 YYNGEE. The CDR3 runs to 16 residues. The entire variable domain, with the rest obtained from reference TRBV9 and TRBJ2-3, is as follows: DSGVTQTPKHLITATGQRVTLRCSPRSGDLSVYWYQQSLDQGLQFLIQYYNGEERAKGNILERFSAQQFPDLHSELNLSSLELGDSALYFCASSEREGADTDTQYFGPGTRLTVL.